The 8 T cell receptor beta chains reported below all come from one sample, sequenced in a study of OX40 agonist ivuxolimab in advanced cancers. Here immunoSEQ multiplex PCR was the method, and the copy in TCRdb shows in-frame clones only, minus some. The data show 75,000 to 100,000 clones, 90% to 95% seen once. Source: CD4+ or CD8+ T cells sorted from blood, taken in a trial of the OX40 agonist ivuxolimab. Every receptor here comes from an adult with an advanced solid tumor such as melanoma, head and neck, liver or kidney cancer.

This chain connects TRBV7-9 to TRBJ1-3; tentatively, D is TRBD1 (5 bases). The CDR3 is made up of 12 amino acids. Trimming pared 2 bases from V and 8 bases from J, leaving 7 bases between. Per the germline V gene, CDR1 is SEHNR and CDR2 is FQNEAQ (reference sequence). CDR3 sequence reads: CASSLLGDTIYF. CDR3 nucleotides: TGTGCCAGCAGCTTACTGGGGGACACCATATATTTT.

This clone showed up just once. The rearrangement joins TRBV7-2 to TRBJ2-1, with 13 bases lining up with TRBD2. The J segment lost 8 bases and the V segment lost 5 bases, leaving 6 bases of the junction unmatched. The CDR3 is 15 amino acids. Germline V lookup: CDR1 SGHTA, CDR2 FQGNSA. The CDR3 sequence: CASSRTSGRADEQFF. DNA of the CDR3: TGTGCCAGCAGCCGTACTAGCGGGAGGGCCGATGAGCAGTTCTTC. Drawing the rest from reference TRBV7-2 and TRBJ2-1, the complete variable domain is GAGVSQSPSNKVTEKGKDVELRCDPISGHTALYWYRQSLGQGLEFLIYFQGNSAPDKSGLPSDRFSAERTGGSVSTLTIQRTQQEDSAVYLCASSRTSGRADEQFFGPGTRLTVL.

CDR3 sequence: CASSLEVGELFF. The CDR3 coding sequence is TGTGCCAGCAGCTTGGAGGTCGGGGAGCTGTTTTTT. The chain recombines TRBV7-3 with TRBJ2-2; the D gene is possibly TRBD2 (5 bases). The CDR3 runs to 12 residues. In germline, CDR1 is SGHTA, CDR2 FQGTGA. Trimming left V 3 bases short and J 7 bases short, with 6 bases between.

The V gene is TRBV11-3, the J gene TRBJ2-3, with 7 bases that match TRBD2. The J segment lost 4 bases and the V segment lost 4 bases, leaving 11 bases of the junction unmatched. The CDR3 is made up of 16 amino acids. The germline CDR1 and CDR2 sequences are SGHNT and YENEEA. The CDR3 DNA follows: TGTGCCAGCAGCTCCGGGTGGGGCGGGAGCGCAGATACGCAGTATTTT. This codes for CASSSGWGGSADTQYF.

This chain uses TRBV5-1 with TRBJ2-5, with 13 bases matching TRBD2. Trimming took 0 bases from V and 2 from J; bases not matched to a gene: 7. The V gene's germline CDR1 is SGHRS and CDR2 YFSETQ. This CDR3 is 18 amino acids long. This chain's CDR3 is CASSLGLAGGDVQETQYF. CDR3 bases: TGCGCCAGCAGCTTGGGACTAGCGGGAGGCGACGTTCAAGAGACCCAGTACTTC.

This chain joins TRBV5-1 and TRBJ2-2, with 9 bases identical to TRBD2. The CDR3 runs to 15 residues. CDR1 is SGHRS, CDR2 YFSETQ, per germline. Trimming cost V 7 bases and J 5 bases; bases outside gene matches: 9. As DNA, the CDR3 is TGCGCCAGCTCCTCTCTAGCGGGAAGGACCGGGGAGCTGTTTTTT. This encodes CASSSLAGRTGELFF.

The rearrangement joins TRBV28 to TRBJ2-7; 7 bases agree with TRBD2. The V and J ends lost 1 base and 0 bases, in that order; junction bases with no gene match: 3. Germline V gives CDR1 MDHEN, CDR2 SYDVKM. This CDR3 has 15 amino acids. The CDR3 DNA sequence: TGTGCCAGCAGTTTATCGGGGGGACCCTCCTACGAGCAGTACTTC. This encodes CASSLSGGPSYEQYF.

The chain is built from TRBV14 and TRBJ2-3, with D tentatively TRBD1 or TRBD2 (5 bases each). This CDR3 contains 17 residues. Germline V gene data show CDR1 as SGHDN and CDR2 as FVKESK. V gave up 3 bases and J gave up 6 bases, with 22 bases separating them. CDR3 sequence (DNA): TGTGCCAGCAGCCACCTCTTCGGGACGCCGCTTGGGGATACGCAGTATTTT. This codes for CASSHLFGTPLGDTQYF.